This T cell receptor (beta chain) is from a study of cytomegalovirus exposure and HLA in healthy donors (dated by TCRdb to 2015 to 2018). Notes on the research overall: In an earlier analysis of some 550 of the donors, 250 to 350 Gb of sequence data and 100 million or so unique TCR beta sequences from roughly 200 million T cells were reported. Approximately 300 gigabases of sequencing data and approximately 84 million unique TCR sequences were included in an early release covering 550 to 800 HLA-typed donors. Of the roughly 430 genotyped donors, about 80% fell in the genetic ancestry cluster associated with self-reported Caucasian donors. The study aimed to test whether signatures of past pathogen exposure could be identified by cataloging public T cell receptors. The study used immunosequencing to profile the T cell repertoires of 670 or so subjects and linked those repertoires to cytomegalovirus serostatus. A separate validation cohort of more than 100 different subjects was used in addition to the approximately 670-subject first cohort. The study combined high-throughput TCR immunosequencing, statistical association of individual TCRs with disease status, and machine learning to predict cytomegalovirus infection status. In a later analysis, previously published TCR beta repertoires from 500 to 750 donors were re-analyzed and high-resolution HLA genotyping was added so that TCR occurrence patterns could be studied. The later analysis used no new phenotypic data to find candidate immune exposures, relying instead on TCR beta sequences and their occurrence across donors. An earlier analysis of around 540 of the donors applied high-throughput TCR beta sequencing to assess whether each TCR beta V gene segment acted as functional or pseudogenic. Donor age, sex, ethnicity and CMV serostatus were compiled alongside the repertoire data. Genome-wide SNP genotypes for about 65% of the roughly 670 donors were used in a later genetic analysis, which treated that subset as a discovery cohort. Every repertoire in the discovery cohort had been generated on one and the same sequencing platform. Both class I and class II loci were covered by HLA typing, at four-digit resolution. Typing coverage differed by locus: A, B, C, DRB1 and DQB1 were typed in roughly 620-630 donors, DQA1 in 500 to 550, DPA1 in roughly 590, and DPB1 in about 450. Four or five DR-DQ haplotypes were handled as single units for association and clustering because linkage in the cohort was strong. Across under 500 genotyped donors of the cohort, an average of approximately 240,000 unique TCR beta nucleotide sequences per donor were sequenced, and roughly 17% of those sequences were non-productive. Overall results and qualifications from the work: Some IMGT-functional V segments, including TRBV6-2 and TRBV6-3, could not be distinguished by the 87-base-pair reads and were therefore excluded. Strong co-occurrence of HLA alleles, especially DR and DQ, made assigning TCR associations to individual alleles difficult. A later analysis associated around 16,000 TCR beta sequences with specific HLA alleles at a false discovery rate of 0.05. In a later genetic analysis, a missense DCLRE1C variant was associated with V-gene and J-gene trimming of TCR beta chains, and the association was replicated in an independent cohort. In a later analysis, HLA-associated TCR beta chains were found to be more clonally expanded and to have lower generation probabilities than equally common non-associated chains. HLA typing was unavailable for some donors at each locus, so association tests used only the typed subset. Across donors, most TCR sequences were observed very rarely, whereas some public TCRs were present in many individuals. CMV serostatus was the only immune exposure information available for the cohort. An earlier analysis of around 500 of the donors showed that most TCR beta V segments appeared in productive rearrangements either about 90% or about 30% of the time, which broadly matched IMGT annotations. This cohort had only TCR beta chains sequenced, and the lack of alpha or paired-chain data limited which features could be detected. A further reported finding was that TCR beta sequences accurately predicted the HLA-A and HLA-B alleles for most subjects in the first cohort. In a later analysis, TCR association rates were found to vary across HLA loci, with the most associated TCRs seen for DRB1 alleles and the fewest for HLA-C alleles. A few of the identified cytomegalovirus-associated TCR beta chains were confirmed in vitro to be specific for cytomegalovirus antigens. According to the authors, the approach could potentially be generalized to other disease states and immunological phenotypes. A group of highly shared sequence variants was considered likely to be a technical artifact of the sequencing pipeline. The classifier was reported to diagnose cytomegalovirus status with high specificity and sensitivity in both the original cohort and the validation cohort. According to a later analysis, parvovirus B19, influenza, CMV and Epstein-Barr virus appeared linked to several top co-occurrence clusters. Because counts were too low, 15 or so rarely observed V segments, including chromosome 9 orphons, were excluded from the earlier analysis of some 590 of the donors. Most CMV-associated TCR beta chains appeared to be HLA-restricted in a later analysis, and the HLA associations seemed to be driven largely by CMV exposure. The study gave a list of 150 to 200 TCR beta chains associated with cytomegalovirus. In a later genetic analysis, fewer N-insertions in productive TCRs were reported among donors in an Asian-associated ancestry cluster than the roughly 700-donor mean. Correlated functional status among segregating V segments might be attributable to linkage disequilibrium, but an unknown experimental factor could not be ruled out. The presence/absence analyses assumed that sequencing depth was roughly uniform across donors, and that assumption may not be true.

To note about this clone: This clone's antigen is unknown. Base qualities were left out, and no much larger clone turns up one base away.

The library was generated by the immunoSEQ multiplex PCR assay. The multiplex PCR relied on a mix of 60 forward primers for TCR Vbeta segments and 13 reverse primers for TCR Jbeta segments. A multiplex PCR assay on genomic DNA amplified the CDR3 region of rearranged TCR beta genes. The amplified TCR beta libraries were sequenced on the Illumina HiSeq System as 87-base-pair reads. In the original analysis: Across the 666 repertoires, a later analysis counted some 80 million unique TCR beta chains, about 10 million of which were shared by at least two donors. A nearest-neighbor algorithm error-corrected the raw reads and collapsed the reads into unique sequences, merging closely related sequences to remove PCR and sequencing errors. To assign V, D and J gene segments, CDR3 sequences were aligned to IMGT reference sequences. Each retained sequence needed at least a six-nucleotide match to both a V gene segment and a J gene segment. Rearrangements were called productive when the CDR3 lacked stop codons and stayed in frame with V and J; all others were non-productive. CDR3 was defined according to IMGT convention as the region running from the second conserved V-encoded cysteine to the conserved J-encoded phenylalanine. The earlier analysis of some 540 of the donors excluded any sequence lacking an unambiguous match to a single V gene segment. An earlier analysis of a few hundred of the donors called V segments functional above 56.7% productive rearrangements and segregating when the between-donor standard deviation exceeded 5%. To diagnose cytomegalovirus status from the catalog of TCR beta chain sequences, a statistical classification framework was built. V and J gene assignment, in a later analysis, came from comparing TCR nucleotide sequences with IMGT/GENE-DB human TR gene sequences. In a later analysis, CDR3 sequences and most-parsimonious VDJ recombination scenarios were assigned using the TCRdist pipeline. In a later analysis, each TCR beta chain was defined by its CDR3 amino acid sequence together with its V-gene family, and reads without a unique V-gene family were excluded. A later analysis removed roughly 590 highly shared, low-generation-probability nucleotide sequences to deal with suspected cross-contamination and a sequencing artifact. A later analysis calculated a clonal expansion index for each public chain from normalized within-repertoire ranks of inferred template counts. Generation probabilities in a later analysis came from a VDJ recombination model fitted to out-of-frame rearrangements, and those results were checked against IGoR. In a later analysis, hypergeometric tests were used to score TCR-TCR, TCR-HLA and TCR-CMV co-occurrence, with a repertoire-size bias correction applied to TCR pairs. To estimate false discovery rates, a later analysis permuted the HLA or CMV assignments 20 times. A later analysis grouped co-occurring TCRs with DBSCAN, adding TCRdist sequence similarity when clustering within HLA-allele-positive subsets. Co-occurrence clustering excluded repertoires with fewer than 30,000 or more than 120,000 public chains, plus five with anomalous nucleotide sharing. As stored in TCRdb, this immuneACCESS dataset retains in-frame rearrangements with V and J assigned. A fraction of the clones does not appear; measured against another copy, unresolved V genes explain less than half of the discrepancy, and the remainder lacks a known reason. The DNA gave D and trimming, while V, J and clone size come from that table. Across this sample there are about 150,000 clones, with over 60% seen only once. The ten largest clones take up around 3.1% of the sample.

CDR1 and CDR2 are drawn from the germline V gene: SGHTA, FQGTGA. From the cysteine up to the phenylalanine, the CDR3 has a length of 12 residues. The DNA shown is the 36-base CDR3, in frame from base 1. Deletion took 5 bases off V and 6 bases off J, with a span of 8 bases between the germline ends. The cohort was made up of about 610 healthy bone marrow donors. All cohort members were sampled while nominally healthy, although unrecorded immune exposures were likely present. The donor tested CMV seronegative, placing the donor among the 350 to 400 seronegative members of the cohort. Each donor provided a peripheral blood sample, and peripheral blood mononuclear cells were used for TCR beta sequencing. Genomic DNA was extracted from the blood cell samples with the Qiagen DNeasy Blood Extraction Kit.

The source is a man aged 40-49 years in good health and CMV-seronegative. The source material was PBMCs. This receptor chain uses TRBV7-3 and TRBJ2-4; the D region possibly corresponds to TRBD2 (5 bases align). Read as DNA, the sequence is TGTGCCAGCAGCGGGAGTGGAAACATTCAGTACTTC. It codes for CASSGSGNIQYF.